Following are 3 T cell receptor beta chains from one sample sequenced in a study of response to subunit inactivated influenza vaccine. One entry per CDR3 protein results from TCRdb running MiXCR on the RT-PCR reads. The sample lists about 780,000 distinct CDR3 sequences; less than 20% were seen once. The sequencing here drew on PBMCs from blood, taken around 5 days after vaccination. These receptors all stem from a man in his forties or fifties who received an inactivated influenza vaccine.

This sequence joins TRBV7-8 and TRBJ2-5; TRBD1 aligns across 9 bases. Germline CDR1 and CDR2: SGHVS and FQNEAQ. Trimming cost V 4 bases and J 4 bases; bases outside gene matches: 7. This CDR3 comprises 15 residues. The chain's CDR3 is CASSWGTGMRETQYF. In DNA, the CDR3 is TGTGCCAGCAGCTGGGGGACAGGGATGAGAGAGACCCAGTACTTC.

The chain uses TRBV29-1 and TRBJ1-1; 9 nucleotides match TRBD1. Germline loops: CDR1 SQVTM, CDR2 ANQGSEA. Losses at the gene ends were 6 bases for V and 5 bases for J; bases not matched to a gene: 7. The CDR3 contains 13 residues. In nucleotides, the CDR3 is TGCAGCGTCACAGGGGGCGTGTGGACTGAAGCTTTCTTT. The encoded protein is CSVTGGVWTEAFF.

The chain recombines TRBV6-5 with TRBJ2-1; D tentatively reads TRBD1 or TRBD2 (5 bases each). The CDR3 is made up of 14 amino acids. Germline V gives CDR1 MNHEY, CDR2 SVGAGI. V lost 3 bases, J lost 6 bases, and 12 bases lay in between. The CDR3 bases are TGTGCCAGCAGTTATATTGGGACGCCCAATGAGCAGTTCTTC. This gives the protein CASSYIGTPNEQFF.